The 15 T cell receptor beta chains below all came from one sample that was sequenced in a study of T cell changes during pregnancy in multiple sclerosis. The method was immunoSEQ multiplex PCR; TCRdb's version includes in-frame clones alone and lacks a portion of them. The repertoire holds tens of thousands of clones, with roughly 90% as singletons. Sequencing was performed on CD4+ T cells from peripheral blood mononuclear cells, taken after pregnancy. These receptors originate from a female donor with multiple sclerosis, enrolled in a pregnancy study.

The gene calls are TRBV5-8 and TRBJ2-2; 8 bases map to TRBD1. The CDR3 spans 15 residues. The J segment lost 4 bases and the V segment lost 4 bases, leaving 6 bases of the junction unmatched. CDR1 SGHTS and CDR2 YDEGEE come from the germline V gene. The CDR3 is CASSPWTGSTGELFF. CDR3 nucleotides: TGTGCCAGCAGCCCCTGGACAGGGAGCACCGGGGAGCTGTTTTTT.

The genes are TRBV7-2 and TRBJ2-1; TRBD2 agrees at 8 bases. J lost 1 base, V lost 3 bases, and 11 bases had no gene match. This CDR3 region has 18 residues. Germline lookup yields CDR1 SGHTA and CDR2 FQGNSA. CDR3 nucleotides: TGTGCCAGCAGCTTGAGCGGGAGCTCATTTGCGTCCTACAATGAGCAGTTCTTC. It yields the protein CASSLSGSSFASYNEQFF.

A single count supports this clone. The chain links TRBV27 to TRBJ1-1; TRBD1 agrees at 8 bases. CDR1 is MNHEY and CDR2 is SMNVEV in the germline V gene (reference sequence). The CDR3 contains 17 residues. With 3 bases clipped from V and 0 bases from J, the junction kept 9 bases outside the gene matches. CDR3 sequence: CASSFTYPGQVNTEAFF. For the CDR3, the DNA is TGTGCCAGCAGTTTTACCTACCCGGGACAGGTGAACACTGAAGCTTTCTTT.

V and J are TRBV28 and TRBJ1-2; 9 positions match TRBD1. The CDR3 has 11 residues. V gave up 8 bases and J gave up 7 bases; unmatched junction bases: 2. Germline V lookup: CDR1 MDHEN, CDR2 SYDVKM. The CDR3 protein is CASGTGIGYTF. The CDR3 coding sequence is TGTGCCAGCGGGACAGGGATTGGCTACACCTTC.

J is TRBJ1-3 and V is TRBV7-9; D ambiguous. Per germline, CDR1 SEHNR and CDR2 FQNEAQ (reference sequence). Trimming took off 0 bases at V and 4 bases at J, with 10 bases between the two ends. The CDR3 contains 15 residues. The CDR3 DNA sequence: TGTGCCAGCAGCTTAGCGGTGGCGGCAGGAAACACCATATATTTT. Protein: CASSLAVAAGNTIYF.

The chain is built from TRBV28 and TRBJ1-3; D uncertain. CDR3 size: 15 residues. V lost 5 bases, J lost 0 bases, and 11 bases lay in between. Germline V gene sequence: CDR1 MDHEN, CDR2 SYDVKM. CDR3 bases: TGTGCCAGCAGTCGGACCGGGAGCTCTGGAAACACCATATATTTT. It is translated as CASSRTGSSGNTIYF.

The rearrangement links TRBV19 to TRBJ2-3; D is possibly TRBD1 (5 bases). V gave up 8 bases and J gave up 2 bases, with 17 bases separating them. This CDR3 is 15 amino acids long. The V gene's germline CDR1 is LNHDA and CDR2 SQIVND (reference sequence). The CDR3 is CASSDRGSYTDTQYF. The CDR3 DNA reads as TGTGCCAGTTCTGACAGAGGCTCGTACACAGATACGCAGTATTTT.

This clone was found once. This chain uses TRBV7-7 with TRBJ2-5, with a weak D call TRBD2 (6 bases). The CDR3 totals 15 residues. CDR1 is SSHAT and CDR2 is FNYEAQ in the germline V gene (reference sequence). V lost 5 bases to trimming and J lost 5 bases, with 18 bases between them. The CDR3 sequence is CASSPAGTPWETQYF. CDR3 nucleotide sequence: TGTGCCAGCAGCCCCGCCGGGACTCCATGGGAGACCCAGTACTTC.

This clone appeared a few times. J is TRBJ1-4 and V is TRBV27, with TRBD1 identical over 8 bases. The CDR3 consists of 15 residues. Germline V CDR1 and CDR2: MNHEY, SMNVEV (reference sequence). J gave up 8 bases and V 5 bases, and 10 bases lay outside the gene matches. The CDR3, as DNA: TGTGCCAGCAGTCCAACCGGGACAGGAGGAGAAAAACTGTTTTTT. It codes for CASSPTGTGGEKLFF.

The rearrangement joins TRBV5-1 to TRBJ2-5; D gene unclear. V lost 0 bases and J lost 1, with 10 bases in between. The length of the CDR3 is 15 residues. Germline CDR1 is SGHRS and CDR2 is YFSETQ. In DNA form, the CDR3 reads TGCGCCAGCAGCTTGGTTCAGCGAACCCAAGAGACCCAGTACTTC. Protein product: CASSLVQRTQETQYF.

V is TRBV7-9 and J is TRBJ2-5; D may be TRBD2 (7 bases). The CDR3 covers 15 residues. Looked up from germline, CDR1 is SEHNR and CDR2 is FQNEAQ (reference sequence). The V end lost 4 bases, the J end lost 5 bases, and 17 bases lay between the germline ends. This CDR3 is CASSSSVGRGETQYF. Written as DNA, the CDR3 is TGTGCCAGCAGCTCATCAGTAGGGAGGGGGGAGACCCAGTACTTC.

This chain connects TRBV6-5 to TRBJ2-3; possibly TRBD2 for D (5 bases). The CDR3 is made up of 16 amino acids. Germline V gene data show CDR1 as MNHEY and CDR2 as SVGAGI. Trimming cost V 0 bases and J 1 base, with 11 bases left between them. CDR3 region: CASSYSIYGGTDTQYF. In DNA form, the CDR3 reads TGTGCCAGCAGTTACTCCATATACGGGGGCACAGATACGCAGTATTTT.

CDR3 amino acids: CASMGPRLRAKNIQYF. CDR3 in DNA: TGTGCCAGCATGGGGCCCAGACTGAGAGCCAAAAACATTCAGTACTTC. The chain recombines TRBV7-8 with TRBJ2-4; D is perhaps TRBD1 (5 bases). Trimming cost V 7 bases and J 0 bases, with 16 bases left between them. The CDR3 sequence is 16 residues long. CDR1 and CDR2 from the germline V gene are SGHVS and FQNEAQ.

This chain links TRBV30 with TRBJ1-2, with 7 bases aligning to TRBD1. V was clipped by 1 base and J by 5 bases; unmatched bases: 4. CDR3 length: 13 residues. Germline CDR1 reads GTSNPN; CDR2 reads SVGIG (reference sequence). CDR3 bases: TGTGCCTGGAGTGCGAACAGGGGTTATGGCTACACCTTC. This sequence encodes CAWSANRGYGYTF.

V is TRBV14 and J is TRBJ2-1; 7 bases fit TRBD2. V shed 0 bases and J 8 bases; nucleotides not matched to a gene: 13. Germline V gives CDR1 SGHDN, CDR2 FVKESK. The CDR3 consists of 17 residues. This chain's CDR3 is CASSQDVGRETRDEQFF. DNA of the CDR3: TGTGCCAGCAGCCAAGATGTGGGGAGGGAAACCCGTGATGAGCAGTTCTTC.